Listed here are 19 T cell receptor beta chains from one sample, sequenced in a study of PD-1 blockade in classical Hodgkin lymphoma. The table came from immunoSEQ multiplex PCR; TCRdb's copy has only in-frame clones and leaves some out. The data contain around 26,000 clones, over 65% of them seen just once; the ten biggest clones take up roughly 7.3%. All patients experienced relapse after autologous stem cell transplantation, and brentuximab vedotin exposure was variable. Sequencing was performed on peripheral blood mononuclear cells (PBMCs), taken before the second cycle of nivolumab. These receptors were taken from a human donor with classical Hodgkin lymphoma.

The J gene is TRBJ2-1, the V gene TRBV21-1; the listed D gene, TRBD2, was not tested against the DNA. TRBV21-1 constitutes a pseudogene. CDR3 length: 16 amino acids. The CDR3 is CASITQAGDKYNEQFF. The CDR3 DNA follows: TGTGCCAGCATTACCCAAGCGGGGGATAAGTACAATGAGCAGTTCTTC.

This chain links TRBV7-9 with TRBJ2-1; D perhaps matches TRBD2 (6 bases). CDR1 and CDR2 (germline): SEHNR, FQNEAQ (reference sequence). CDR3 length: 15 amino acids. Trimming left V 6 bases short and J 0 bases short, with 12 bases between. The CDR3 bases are TGTGCCAGCAGAGCTAGCGCCAGCTCCTACAATGAGCAGTTCTTC. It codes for CASRASASSYNEQFF.

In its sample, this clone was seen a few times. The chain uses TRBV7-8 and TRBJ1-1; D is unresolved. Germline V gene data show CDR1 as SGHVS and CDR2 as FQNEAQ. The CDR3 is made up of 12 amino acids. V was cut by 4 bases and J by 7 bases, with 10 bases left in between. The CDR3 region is CASSSNSFEAFF. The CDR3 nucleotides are TGTGCCAGCAGCTCTAACAGCTTTGAAGCTTTCTTT.

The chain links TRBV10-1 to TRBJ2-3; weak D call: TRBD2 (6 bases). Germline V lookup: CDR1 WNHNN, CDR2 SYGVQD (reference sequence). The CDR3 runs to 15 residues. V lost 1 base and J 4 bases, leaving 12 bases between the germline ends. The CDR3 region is CASSELGLTSDTQYF. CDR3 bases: TGCGCCAGCAGTGAGTTAGGACTAACATCAGATACGCAGTATTTT.

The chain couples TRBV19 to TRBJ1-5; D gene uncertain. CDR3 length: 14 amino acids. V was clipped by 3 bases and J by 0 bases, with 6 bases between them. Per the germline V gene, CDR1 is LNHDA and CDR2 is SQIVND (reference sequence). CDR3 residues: CASSILNSNQPQHF. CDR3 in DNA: TGTGCCAGTAGTATCCTTAATAGCAATCAGCCCCAGCATTTT.

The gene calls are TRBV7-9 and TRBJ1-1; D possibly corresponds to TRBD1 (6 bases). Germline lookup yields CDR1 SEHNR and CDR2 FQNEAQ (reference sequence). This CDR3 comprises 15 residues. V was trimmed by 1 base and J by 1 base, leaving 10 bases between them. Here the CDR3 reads CASSLETGGNTEAFF. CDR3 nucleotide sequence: TGTGCCAGCAGCTTAGAGACAGGAGGGAACACTGAAGCTTTCTTT.

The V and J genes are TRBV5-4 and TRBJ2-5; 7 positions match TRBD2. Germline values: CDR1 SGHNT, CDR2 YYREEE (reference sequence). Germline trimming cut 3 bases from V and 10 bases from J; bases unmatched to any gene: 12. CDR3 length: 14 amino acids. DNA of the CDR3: TGTGCCAGCAGCTCCTCAGTCGCGGGAGTGGACCAGTACTTC. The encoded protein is CASSSSVAGVDQYF.

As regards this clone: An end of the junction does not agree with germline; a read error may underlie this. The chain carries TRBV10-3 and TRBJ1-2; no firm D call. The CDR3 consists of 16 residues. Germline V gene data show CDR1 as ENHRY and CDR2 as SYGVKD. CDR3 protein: CASSPSDLAANYGYTF. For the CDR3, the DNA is TGTGCCAGCAGTCCTTCCGATTTGGCAGCTAACTATGGCTACACCTTC.

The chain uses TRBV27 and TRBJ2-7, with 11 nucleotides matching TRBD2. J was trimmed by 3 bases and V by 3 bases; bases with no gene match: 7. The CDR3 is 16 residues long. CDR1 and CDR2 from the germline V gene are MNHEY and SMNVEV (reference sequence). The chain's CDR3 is CASSFSRLAGNYEQYF. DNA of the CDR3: TGTGCCAGCAGTTTTTCTCGACTAGCGGGGAACTACGAGCAGTACTTC.

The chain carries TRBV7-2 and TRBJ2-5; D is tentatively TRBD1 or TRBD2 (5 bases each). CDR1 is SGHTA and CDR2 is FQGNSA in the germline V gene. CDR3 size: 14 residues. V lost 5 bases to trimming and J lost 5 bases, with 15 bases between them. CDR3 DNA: TGTGCCAGCAGCCGGGACGGCTTCGGGGAGACCCAGTACTTC. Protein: CASSRDGFGETQYF.

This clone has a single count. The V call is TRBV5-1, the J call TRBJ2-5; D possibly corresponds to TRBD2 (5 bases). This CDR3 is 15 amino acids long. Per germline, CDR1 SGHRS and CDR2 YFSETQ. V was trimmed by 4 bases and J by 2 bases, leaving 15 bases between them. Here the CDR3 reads CASSLLPGGQETQYF. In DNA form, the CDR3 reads TGCGCCAGCAGCCTCCTACCTGGAGGACAAGAGACCCAGTACTTC.

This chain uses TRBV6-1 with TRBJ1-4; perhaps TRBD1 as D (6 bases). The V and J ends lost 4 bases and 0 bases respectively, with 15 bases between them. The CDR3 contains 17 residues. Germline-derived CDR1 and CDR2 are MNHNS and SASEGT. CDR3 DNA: TGTGCCAGCAGTGGGAGGGGGAAAATTGCAACTAATGAAAAACTGTTTTTT. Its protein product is CASSGRGKIATNEKLFF.

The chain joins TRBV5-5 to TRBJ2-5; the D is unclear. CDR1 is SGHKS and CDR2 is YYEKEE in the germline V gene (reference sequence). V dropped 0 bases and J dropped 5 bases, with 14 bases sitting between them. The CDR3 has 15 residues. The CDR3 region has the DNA TGTGCCAGCAGCTTGGCCCCTGGGCTTAAGGAGACCCAGTACTTC. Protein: CASSLAPGLKETQYF.

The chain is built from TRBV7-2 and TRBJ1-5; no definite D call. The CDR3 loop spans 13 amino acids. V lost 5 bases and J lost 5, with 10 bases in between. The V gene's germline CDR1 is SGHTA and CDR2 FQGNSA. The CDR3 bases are TGTGCCAGCAGCCCGAGAGGTGATCAGCCCCAGCATTTT. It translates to CASSPRGDQPQHF.

This CDR3 is CASSLRGLGQGRLDEQYF. In DNA form, the CDR3 reads TGCGCCAGCAGCTTGAGGGGCCTTGGACAGGGGAGGCTTGACGAGCAGTACTTC. This sequence joins TRBV5-1 and TRBJ2-7, with 9 bases identical to TRBD1. Trimming took 1 base from V and 5 from J; bases not matched to a gene: 16. The CDR3 totals 18 residues. The germline gives CDR1 SGHRS, CDR2 YFSETQ.

The CDR3, as DNA: TGTGCCAGCAGACCTACAGGGCCTTTTTACGAGCAGTACTTC. It codes for CASRPTGPFYEQYF. The genes are TRBV5-6 and TRBJ2-7; D is possibly TRBD1 (6 bases). The germline V gene has CDR1 SGHDT and CDR2 YYEEEE. This CDR3 is built from 14 residues. Trimming cost V 5 bases and J 4 bases, with 16 bases left between them.

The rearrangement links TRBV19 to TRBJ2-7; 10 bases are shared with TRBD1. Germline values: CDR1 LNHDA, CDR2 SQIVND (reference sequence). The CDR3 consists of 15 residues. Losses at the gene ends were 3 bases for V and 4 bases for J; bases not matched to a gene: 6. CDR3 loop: CASSMGGTGAYEQYF. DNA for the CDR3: TGTGCCAGTAGTATGGGGGGGACAGGGGCATACGAGCAGTACTTC.

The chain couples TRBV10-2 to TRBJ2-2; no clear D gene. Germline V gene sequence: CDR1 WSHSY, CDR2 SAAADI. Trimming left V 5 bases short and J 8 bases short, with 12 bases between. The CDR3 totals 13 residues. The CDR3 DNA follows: TGCGCCAGCAGTTCAGCTAGTACTGGGGAGCTGTTTTTT. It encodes CASSSASTGELFF.

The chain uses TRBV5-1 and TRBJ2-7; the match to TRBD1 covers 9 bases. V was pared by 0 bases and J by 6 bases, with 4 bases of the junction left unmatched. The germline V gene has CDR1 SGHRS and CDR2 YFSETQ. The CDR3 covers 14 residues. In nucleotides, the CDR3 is TGCGCCAGCAGCTTGGACACAGGGGGCCGCGAGCAGTACTTC. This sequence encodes CASSLDTGGREQYF.